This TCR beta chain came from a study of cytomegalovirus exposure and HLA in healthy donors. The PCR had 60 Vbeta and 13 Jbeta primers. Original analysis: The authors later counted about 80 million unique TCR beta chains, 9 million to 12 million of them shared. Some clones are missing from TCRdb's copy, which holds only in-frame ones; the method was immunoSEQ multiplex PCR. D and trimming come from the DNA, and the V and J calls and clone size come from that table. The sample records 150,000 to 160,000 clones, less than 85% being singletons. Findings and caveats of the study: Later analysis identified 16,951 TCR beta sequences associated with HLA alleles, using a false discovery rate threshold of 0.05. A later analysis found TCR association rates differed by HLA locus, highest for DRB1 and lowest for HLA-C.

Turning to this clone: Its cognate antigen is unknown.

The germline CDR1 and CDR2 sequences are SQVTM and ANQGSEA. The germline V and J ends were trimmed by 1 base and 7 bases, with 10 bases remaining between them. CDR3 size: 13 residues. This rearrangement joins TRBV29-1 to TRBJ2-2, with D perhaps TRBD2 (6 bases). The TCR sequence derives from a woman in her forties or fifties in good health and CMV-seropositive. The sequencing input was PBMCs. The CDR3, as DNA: TGCAGCGTTGAAGTGGGGCGGGGCGGGGAGCTGTTTTTT. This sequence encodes CSVEVGRGGELFF.